This T cell receptor beta chain was recovered during a study of cytomegalovirus exposure and HLA in healthy donors. About the research overall: Later, an analysis reported that the roughly 120 validation repertoires had used the same platform as the 666 first-cohort repertoires.

Per germline, CDR1 GTSNPN and CDR2 SVGIG (reference sequence). The CDR3 is 14 amino acids. Trimming removed 5 bases from V and 4 bases from J; junction bases left unmatched: 5. Overall study results and limits: Many donors shared some public TCRs, even though most TCR sequences were rare. Reported performance of the classifier showed diagnosis of cytomegalovirus status with high specificity and sensitivity. The study designated around 150 TCR beta chains cytomegalovirus-associated.

This clone was seen more than once but under ten times. What it binds is not known. Clones were read by immunoSEQ multiplex PCR, and TCRdb kept only the in-frame ones, dropping some. Of approximately 140,000 clones listed, roughly 90% were seen once; the top ten hold roughly 3%. The sequence came from a man younger than 35 in good health and CMV-seronegative. The V gene is TRBV30, the J gene TRBJ1-5, with 10 positions matching TRBD1. Source material: PBMCs. The CDR3 coding sequence is TGTGCCTGGGCACCGGGACAGGGGAATCAGCCCCAGCATTTT. This gives the protein CAWAPGQGNQPQHF.